This TCR beta chain was sequenced in a study of T cell responses to AZD1222 COVID-19 vaccine. Study-level points and caveats: The donor cohort was predominantly white British with a female majority, and clonal diversity may have been underestimated. Sampling that yielded the repertoires occurred only after the peak T cell response. Within unmutated variant regions lay the reported targets of nearly half of spike-specific TCRs.

About this clone: Its antigen remains unknown.

Researchers grouped second doses given at about 4 or about 12 weeks into one pool. Sequencing was performed with immunoSEQ multiplex PCR; in TCRdb, only in-frame clones are kept and a portion is missing. The sample records fewer than 110,000 clones, 70% to 90% being singletons. This CDR3 has 13 amino acids. Germline CDR1 and CDR2: MNHEY and SMNVEV (reference sequence). Deletions cut 6 bases from V and 8 bases from J, with 16 bases between. The origin of this receptor is an adult who received the AZD1222 COVID-19 vaccine. The chain is built from TRBV27 and TRBJ1-2; possibly TRBD1 for D (6 bases). The material sequenced was peripheral blood, taken 28 days after the second AZD1222 dose. The CDR3 protein is CASRPQGGGGYTF. The DNA of the CDR3 is TGTGCCAGCAGGCCACAGGGAGGAGGAGGCTACACCTTC.